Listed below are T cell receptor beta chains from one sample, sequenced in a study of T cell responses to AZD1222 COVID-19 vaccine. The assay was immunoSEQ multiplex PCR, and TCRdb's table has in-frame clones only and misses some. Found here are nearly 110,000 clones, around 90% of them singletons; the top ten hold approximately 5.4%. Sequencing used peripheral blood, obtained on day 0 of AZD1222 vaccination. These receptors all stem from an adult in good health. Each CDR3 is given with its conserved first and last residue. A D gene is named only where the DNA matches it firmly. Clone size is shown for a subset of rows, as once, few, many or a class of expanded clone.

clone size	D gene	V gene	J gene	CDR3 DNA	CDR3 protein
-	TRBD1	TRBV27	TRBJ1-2	TGTGCCAGCAGTGAGGGACAGCGAGGCTATGGCTACACCTTC	CASSEGQRGYGYTF
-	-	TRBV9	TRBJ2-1	TGTGCCAGCAGCGTAGCTTTCACAGGAATTATAGATGAGCAGTTCTTC	CASSVAFTGIIDEQFF
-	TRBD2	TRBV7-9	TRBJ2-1	TGTGCCAGCAGCTTACGGACTAGCGGGAGGGCCGTCTACAATGAGCAGTTCTTC	CASSLRTSGRAVYNEQFF
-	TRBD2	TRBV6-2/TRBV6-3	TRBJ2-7	TGTGCCAGCAGTTATAGCGGGAGGATCAACGAGCAGTACTTC	CASSYSGRINEQYF
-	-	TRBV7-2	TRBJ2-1	TGTGCCAGCAGCTATAAAGGGGTGCGAGAGCAGTTCTTC	CASSYKGVREQFF
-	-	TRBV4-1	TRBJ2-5	TGCGCCAGCAGCCAAGGACCCTTTCAAGAGACCCAGTACTTC	CASSQGPFQETQYF
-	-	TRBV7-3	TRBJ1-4	TGTGCCAGCAGCTTAACAGGGGTCTCTAATGAAAAACTGTTTTTT	CASSLTGVSNEKLFF
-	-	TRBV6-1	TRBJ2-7	TGTGCCAGCAGTGAAGCGCTTAGTCTTACTATCTCCTACGAGCAGTACTTC	CASSEALSLTISYEQYF
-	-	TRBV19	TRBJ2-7	TGTGCCACAACAGGGTGGAGCTCCTACGAGCAGTACTTC	CATTGWSSYEQYF
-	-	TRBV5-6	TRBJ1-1	TGTGCCAGCAGCTTGGGAACCAGGGAGGTGAACACTGAAGCTTTCTTT	CASSLGTREVNTEAFF
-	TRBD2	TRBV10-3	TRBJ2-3	TGTGCCATCAGTGAGAGAGTTAGCGGGAGGGTAAGCACAGATACGCAGTATTTT	CAISERVSGRVSTDTQYF
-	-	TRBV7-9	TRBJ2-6	TGTGCCGAAAGGGTTTCCTCTGGGGCCAACGTCCTGACTTTC	CAERVSSGANVLTF
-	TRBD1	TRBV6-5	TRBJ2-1	TGTGCCAGCAGTTACAGGCAGGGGGCGAACAATGAGCAGTTCTTC	CASSYRQGANNEQFF
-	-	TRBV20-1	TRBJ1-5	TGCAGTGCTAGTGCCGGATTCAGCAATCAGCCCCAGCATTTT	CSASAGFSNQPQHF
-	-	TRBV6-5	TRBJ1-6	TGTGCCAGCAGTTACCGTCGAGGGATGGATTCACCCCTCCACTTT	CASSYRRGMDSPLHF
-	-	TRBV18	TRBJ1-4	TGTGCCAGCTCTCAACAGCAAACTAATGAAAAACTGTTTTTT	CASSQQQTNEKLFF
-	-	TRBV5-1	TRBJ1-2	TGCGCCAGCAGCTCCGAAACAGGGTACTATGGCTACACCTTC	CASSSETGYYGYTF
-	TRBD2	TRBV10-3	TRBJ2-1	TGTGCCATCAGTGAGAAGAGCGGGAGGTCCAATGAGCAGTTCTTC	CAISEKSGRSNEQFF
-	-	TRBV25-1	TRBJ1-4	TGTGCCAGCTCACACCGGGTGGACGAAAAACTGTTTTTT	CASSHRVDEKLFF
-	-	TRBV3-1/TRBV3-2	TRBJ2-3	TGTGCCAGCAGCCAGCCCCCGGCCACAGATACGCAGTATTTT	CASSQPPATDTQYF
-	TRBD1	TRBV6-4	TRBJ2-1	TGTGCCAGTAGGCCGGGACAGAGAAGCTCCTACAATGAGCAGTTCTTC	CASRPGQRSSYNEQFF
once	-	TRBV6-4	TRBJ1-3	TGTGCCAGCAGTGACTCGGGAGTTTCTGGAAACACCATATATTTT	CASSDSGVSGNTIYF
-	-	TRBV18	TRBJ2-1	TGTGCCAGCTCACCGGGGACTCTCAATGAGCAGTTCTTC	CASSPGTLNEQFF
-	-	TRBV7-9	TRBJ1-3	TGTGCCAGCAGCTTAGGGACAGTGGATGGAAACACCATATATTTT	CASSLGTVDGNTIYF
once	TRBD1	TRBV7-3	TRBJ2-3	TGTGCCAGCAGCGTAGGAACAGGGGCAGATACGCAGTATTTT	CASSVGTGADTQYF
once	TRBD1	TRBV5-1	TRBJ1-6	TGCGCCAGCAGCATTGGACAGGGTGAGGATTCACCCCTCCACTTT	CASSIGQGEDSPLHF
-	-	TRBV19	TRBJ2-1	TGTGCCAGTAGTATATCAGGCATCATTAATTACAATGAGCAGTTCTTC	CASSISGIINYNEQFF
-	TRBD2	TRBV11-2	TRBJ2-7	TGTGCCAGCAGCTTTTCCGACGGGGGGAGGCAGTACTTC	CASSFSDGGRQYF
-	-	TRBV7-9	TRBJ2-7	TGTGCCAGCAGCTCCACGACTGACTCCTACGAGCAGTACTTC	CASSSTTDSYEQYF
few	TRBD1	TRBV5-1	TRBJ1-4	TGCGCCAGCAGCAGCCAACAGGGGCCTAATGAAAAACTGTTTTTT	CASSSQQGPNEKLFF
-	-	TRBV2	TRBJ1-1	TGTGCCAGCAGCCCCGACAGACAGAACACTGAAGCTTTCTTT	CASSPDRQNTEAFF
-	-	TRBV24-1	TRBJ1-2	TGTGCCACCAGTGATTCCGGGCACTATGGCTACACCTTC	CATSDSGHYGYTF
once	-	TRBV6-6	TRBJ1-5	TGTGCCAGCAGTTACCTCGAGCAGCCCCAGCATTTT	CASSYLEQPQHF
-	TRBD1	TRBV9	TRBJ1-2	TGTGCCAGCAGCGTAGGACAGGGGGATCAAAGCTACACCTTC	CASSVGQGDQSYTF
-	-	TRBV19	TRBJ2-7	TGTGCCAGTAGTATGGGCCAGCTCTCCTACGAGCAGTACTTC	CASSMGQLSYEQYF
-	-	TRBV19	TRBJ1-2	TGTGCCAGTACCCCTGGGCGTAACTCTAACTATGGCTACACCTTC	CASTPGRNSNYGYTF
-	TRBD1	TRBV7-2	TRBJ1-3	TGTGCCAGCAGCCGGGACAGCTACCCTGGAAACACCATATATTTT	CASSRDSYPGNTIYF